This T cell receptor (beta chain) was observed in a study of shared clonotypes between healthy human individuals (dated by TCRdb to between 2020 and 2021). Some background on the complete study: A few men and a couple of women, aged 18 to 49 years, made up the cohort. For each donor, CD4 naive and CD4 memory were each given three plates, CD8 naive was given two plates, and CD8 memory was given one plate. To estimate repertoire size and how much clonotypes are shared between individuals, the study performed deep sequencing of blood TCR repertoires from about 5 healthy adults. Libraries were prepared and TCR repertoires were sequenced by different laboratories using diverse techniques, in order to increase sequencing depth and limit assay-specific biases. Between about 0.85 and 9.5 billion PBMCs per donor were obtained by leukapheresis. The investigation overall reported the following: Incomplete sequencing was indicated by rarefaction of sorted-subset datasets, despite the large sequencing depth. Based on pairwise subsampling, the degree of clonotype sharing among donors was expected to be affected by sequencing depth. Only blood was sampled, and tissue TCR repertoires likely differ from those in blood. Clonotypes shared by all four sorted-subset donors showed higher generation probabilities than non-shared clonotypes. Approximately 5% of naive CD4, more than 3% of naive CD8, about 2.1% of memory CD4, and about 0.4% of memory CD8 clonotypes were shared across several donors. Naive subsets generally had larger estimated clonotype richness than memory subsets. The genetic and exposure-history diversity represented was limited by the small number of donors.

The donors were healthy, HIV-negative adults who had no recently reported acute infections or vaccinations. All donors were Caucasian adults living in Nashville, Tennessee, USA. CD4+ T cells were enriched by magnetic negative selection, after which naive cells were positively selected on CD45RA and the negative fraction was taken as the memory subset. Blood was collected by leukapheresis, and PBMCs were isolated by Ficoll-Histopaque density gradient centrifugation and then cryopreserved in liquid nitrogen vapor phase. Analytical flow cytometry was used to check the purity and quantity of every magnetically sorted T cell population. Each sorted fraction had its genomic DNA isolated and then quantified by UV absorbance on a Nanodrop 2000c. Using the deep immunoSEQ assay, multiplex PCR amplified TCR CDR3 regions from genomic DNA. Extracted genomic DNA from each cell subset was distributed evenly across all wells of several immunoSEQ 96-well plates, and each plate was treated as a replicate. Each replicate PCR for sorted subsets received roughly 0.2 ug genomic DNA, equal to about 30,000 T cell genomes. The purified libraries were quantified using a Qubit 3.0 fluorometer, sized with a Bioanalyzer 2100, and then quantified again using the KAPA Library Quantification kit. A separate single-read 150-cycle Illumina NextSeq 550 flow cell was used to sequence each immunoSEQ 96-well plate. The authors processed their data as follows. Because the immunoSEQ output held only junctional sequences and lacked quality scores, the filtering could not match the filtering applied to full-length reads. To assign V/J genes and CDR3, sequences were annotated using PyIR, a Python wrapper for IgBLAST v1.9, with IMGT germline references. Reads were removed for weak V/J assignments (E-value above 1e-6), missing CDR3, stop codons, out-of-frame junctions, or ambiguous translated residues. V3J clonotypes were defined by identical inferred V gene, J gene, and CDR3 amino acid sequence. Percentage overlap between repertoires was computed as shared unique clonotypes divided by the size of the smaller repertoire. Richness of each repertoire was evaluated using RTK rarefaction, the Chao1 estimator, and Recon v2.1 estimates of unobserved clonotypes. Generation probabilities for all TCRbeta clonotypes obtained by the gDNA method from a few donors were computed using OLGA. TCRdb's version of the immuneACCESS table is confined to in-frame rearrangements and falls short of the full clone set. An unresolved V gene accounts for under half of the shortfall where checked; the remainder is of unknown origin. The D gene and trimming were derived from the DNA, and the V and J assignments and clone size from that table. The sample table records 2 million to 2.5 million clones; nearly 97% of these occur just once. The leading ten clones occupy over 0.1% of the sample.

There are 16 amino acids in the CDR3, from cysteine to phenylalanine inclusive. Here the CDR3 DNA is all that survives: 48 bases in frame from base 1. V is reduced by 2 bases and J by 0 bases, leaving a spacing of 13 bases between them. Sequences KGHSH (CDR1) and LQKENI (CDR2) are obtained from the germline V gene. Note on this clone: Its binding antigen is unknown. No base qualities exist here, and no much larger clone lies one base off it.

The chain employs TRBV18 and TRBJ1-1; no confident D gene assignment can be made. This TCR came from a man aged 18 to 30 in good health. What was sequenced was naive CD4+ T cells sorted from blood. The cell subset or site label on this specimen signifies: CD45RA+ positively selected. The CDR3 protein is CASSPGRQLMNTEAFF. The sequenced DNA is TGTGCCAGCTCACCAGGGCGTCAGCTCATGAACACTGAAGCTTTCTTT.